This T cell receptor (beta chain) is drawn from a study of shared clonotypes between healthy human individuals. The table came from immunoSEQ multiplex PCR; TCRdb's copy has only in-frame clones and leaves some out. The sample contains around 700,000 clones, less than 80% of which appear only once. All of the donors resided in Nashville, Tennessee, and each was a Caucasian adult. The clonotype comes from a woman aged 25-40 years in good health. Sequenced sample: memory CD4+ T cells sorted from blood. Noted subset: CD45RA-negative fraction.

The chain's CDR3 is CASSLLQGETDTQYF. CDR3 coding DNA: TGTGCCAGCAGTTTATTACAGGGAGAGACAGATACGCAGTATTTT. The V gene is TRBV28, the J gene TRBJ2-3, with D perhaps TRBD1 (6 bases). The CDR3 sequence is 15 residues long. Germline loops: CDR1 MDHEN, CDR2 SYDVKM. V dropped 1 base and J dropped 3 bases, with 11 bases sitting between them.